This is a list of T cell receptor beta chains from one sample in a study of T cell responses to AZD1222 COVID-19 vaccine. Sequencing used immunoSEQ multiplex PCR; TCRdb keeps in-frame clones, though not all of them. The data contain 130,000 to 150,000 clones, more than 85% of them seen just once; the ten biggest clones take up 1.5% to 2%. This specimen consisted of peripheral blood, obtained on day 0 of AZD1222 vaccination. The origin of the receptors is an adult in good health. The CDR3 runs from the conserved cysteine through the conserved F or W. Some rows have no size entry. The others give once, few or many, or a class for an expanded clone.

V gene	clone size	J gene	CDR3 protein
TRBV5-1	-	TRBJ1-2	CASSLATPPGNYGYTF
TRBV7-9	-	TRBJ2-1	CASSFRAGDNEQFF
TRBV4-1	-	TRBJ2-1	CASSQEGVYNEQFF
TRBV19	-	TRBJ2-1	CASSMSGSGNNEQFF
TRBV7-2	-	TRBJ2-7	CASSYQVTSGGSRYEQYF
TRBV9	-	TRBJ2-7	CASSVGQTSGRSFEQYF
TRBV12-3/TRBV12-4	-	TRBJ1-2	CASAYLNYGYTF
TRBV19	-	TRBJ2-1	CASSIGRLASEQFF
TRBV4-1	-	TRBJ2-1	CASSQLAGSYNEQFF
TRBV12-3/TRBV12-4	-	TRBJ2-1	CASSRGGEQFF
TRBV11-2	-	TRBJ2-5	CASSSTAGFQETQYF
TRBV12-5	-	TRBJ1-1	CASGLDLVGRSEAFF
TRBV7-9	-	TRBJ1-2	CASSLAGRQEGGYTF
TRBV9	-	TRBJ1-1	CASSVGGKGDTEAFF
TRBV11-3	-	TRBJ1-1	CASSSGQGENTEAFF
TRBV14	-	TRBJ1-5	CASSQTGGMQPQHF
TRBV2	-	TRBJ1-2	CASSEGQGYGYTF
TRBV23-1	-	TRBJ1-1	CASVSGQLNTEAFF
TRBV6-5	-	TRBJ1-2	CASSSRYRGLGYGYTF
TRBV29-1	-	TRBJ1-2	CSALPDSYGYTF
TRBV15	once	TRBJ2-3	CATSRIRGGGEDTQYF
TRBV12-3/TRBV12-4	-	TRBJ2-1	CASSLGPYNEQFF
TRBV15	-	TRBJ1-1	CATSRQGNTEAFF
TRBV10-3	-	TRBJ1-3	CACGSGNTIYF
TRBV12-5	-	TRBJ2-1	CASGDYNEQFF
TRBV18	-	TRBJ2-3	CASSPPTSGRGDTQYF
TRBV3-1/TRBV3-2	-	TRBJ2-2	CASSQPGGSLFF
TRBV5-1	once	TRBJ2-2	CASRPYRGGSNTGELFF
TRBV6-5	-	TRBJ2-3	CASSYQPSGGTDTQYF